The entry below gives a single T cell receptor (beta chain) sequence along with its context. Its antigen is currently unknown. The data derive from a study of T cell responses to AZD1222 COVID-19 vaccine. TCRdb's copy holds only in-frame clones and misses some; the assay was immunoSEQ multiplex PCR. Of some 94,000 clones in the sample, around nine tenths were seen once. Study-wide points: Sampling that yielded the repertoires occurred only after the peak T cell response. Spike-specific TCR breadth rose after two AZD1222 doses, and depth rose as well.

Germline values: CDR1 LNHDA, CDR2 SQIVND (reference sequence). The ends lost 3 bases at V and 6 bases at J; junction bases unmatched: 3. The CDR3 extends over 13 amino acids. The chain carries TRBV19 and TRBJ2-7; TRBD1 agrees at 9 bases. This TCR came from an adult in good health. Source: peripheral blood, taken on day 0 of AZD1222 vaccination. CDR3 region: CASSMGTGIEQYF. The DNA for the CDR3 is TGTGCCAGTAGTATGGGGACAGGGATCGAGCAGTACTTC.